These 26 T cell receptor beta chains came from one sample sequenced in a study of CD4+ T cells in melanoma. Measured with immunoSEQ multiplex PCR; TCRdb has only the in-frame clones, and not every one. The table has about 140,000 clones, around 90% seen once; the top ten hold about 1.5%. Receptor source: a human donor with melanoma.

This chain connects TRBV18 to TRBJ2-3, with D perhaps TRBD1 (6 bases). The ends were cut back, 3 bases at V and 3 bases at J, with 10 bases in the middle. Germline assignment: CDR1 KGHSH and CDR2 LQKENI. The CDR3 runs 14 residues. CDR3 coding DNA: TGTGCCAGCTCACCGCAGGGGTTGACAGATACGCAGTATTTT. Translation gives CASSPQGLTDTQYF.

The chain links TRBV9 to TRBJ2-2; D might be TRBD1 (6 bases). V dropped 0 bases and J dropped 6 bases, with 12 bases sitting between them. Germline V gene lookup returns CDR1 SGDLS and CDR2 YYNGEE. This CDR3 spans 15 amino acids. CDR3 protein: CASSVDRVLPGELFF. The DNA for the CDR3 is TGTGCCAGCAGCGTAGACAGGGTACTCCCCGGGGAGCTGTTTTTT.

This sequence joins TRBV5-4 and TRBJ1-1; D not certain. Germline V gives CDR1 SGHNT, CDR2 YYREEE (reference sequence). CDR3 size: 14 residues. V was cut by 0 bases and J by 1 base, with 7 bases left in between. The CDR3 reads CASSLAAGNTEAFF. The CDR3 DNA sequence: TGTGCCAGCAGCTTGGCCGCCGGGAACACTGAAGCTTTCTTT.

The chain joins TRBV5-1 to TRBJ2-5; 8 positions match TRBD2. Germline CDR1 reads SGHRS; CDR2 reads YFSETQ. V shed 5 bases and J 5 bases; nucleotides not matched to a gene: 11. This CDR3 spans 15 amino acids. CDR3 sequence reads: CASSRDGGAGETQYF. CDR3 DNA sequence: TGCGCCAGCAGTCGGGACGGGGGGGCCGGGGAGACCCAGTACTTC.

The chain is built from TRBV29-1 and TRBJ1-1, with D uncertain. Deletions cut 7 bases from V and 6 bases from J, with 12 bases between. Germline V gene sequence: CDR1 SQVTM, CDR2 ANQGSEA. There are 11 residues in the CDR3. CDR3 nucleotides: TGCAGCGCCAAGGGCGGGGCTGAAGCTTTCTTT. This sequence encodes CSAKGGAEAFF.

V usage is TRBV29-1 and J usage is TRBJ2-7; the match to TRBD1 covers 7 bases. Per germline, CDR1 SQVTM and CDR2 ANQGSEA. This CDR3 has 12 amino acids. The J segment lost 5 bases and the V segment lost 4 bases, leaving 5 bases of the junction unmatched. The CDR3 protein is CSVGPGTDEQYF. The CDR3 DNA sequence: TGCAGCGTTGGACCGGGGACAGACGAGCAGTACTTC.

The chain uses TRBV4-1 and TRBJ1-2; D not resolved. Trimming took 3 bases from V and 10 from J, leaving 15 bases between them. Germline CDR1 MGHRA, CDR2 YSYEKL. The CDR3 runs 13 residues. The DNA for the CDR3 is TGCGCCAGCAGCCACCCACTGGCAGCGGTCTACACCTTC. The encoded protein is CASSHPLAAVYTF.

The CDR3 DNA reads as TGTGCCAGTAGCCTGACCGCCTTGGGAACTGAAGCTTTCTTT. This translates into CASSLTALGTEAFF. The V call is TRBV19, the J call TRBJ1-1, with D unclear. Trimming removed 6 bases at V and 5 bases at J, with 16 bases between. Germline V CDR1 and CDR2: LNHDA, SQIVND (reference sequence). The CDR3 runs to 14 residues.

CDR3 in amino acids: CASSTLTGIYEQYF. The CDR3 nucleotides are TGTGCCAGCAGCACACTGACAGGGATTTACGAGCAGTACTTC. The V and J genes are TRBV6-5 and TRBJ2-7; 7 positions match TRBD1. J lost 4 bases, V lost 6 bases, and 9 bases had no gene match. This CDR3 has 14 residues. Germline V gene sequence: CDR1 MNHEY, CDR2 SVGAGI.

The chain is built from TRBV18 and TRBJ1-3, with 9 bases matching TRBD1. This CDR3 is 15 amino acids long. The germline V gene has CDR1 KGHSH and CDR2 LQKENI. J gave up 4 bases and V 1 base, and 2 bases lay outside the gene matches. The CDR3 is CASSPQTGGGNTIYF. CDR3 sequence (DNA): TGTGCCAGCTCACCACAGACAGGGGGAGGAAACACCATATATTTT. The full variable domain, with the rest looked up from reference TRBV18 and TRBJ1-3, is NAGVMQNPRHLVRRRGQEARLRCSPMKGHSHVYWYRQLPEEGLKFMVYLQKENIIDESGMPKERFSAEFPKEGPSILRIQQVVRGDSAAYFCASSPQTGGGNTIYFGEGSWLTVV.

This clone was seen once. This chain's CDR3 is CASSGTNSLTGELFF. For the CDR3, the DNA is TGTGCCAGTTCCGGGACAAACTCCCTTACCGGGGAGCTGTTTTTT. The chain couples TRBV7-9 to TRBJ2-2, with TRBD1 as a possible D gene (6 bases). This CDR3 comprises 15 residues. The V gene lost 9 bases and the J gene lost 5 bases, with 19 bases spanning the gap. Per the germline V gene, CDR1 is SEHNR and CDR2 is FQNEAQ (reference sequence). The whole variable domain, filled in from reference TRBV7-9 and TRBJ2-2, reads DTGVSQNPRHKITKRGQNVTFRCDPISEHNRLYWYRQTLGQGPEFLTYFQNEAQLEKSRLLSDRFSAERPKGSFSTLEIQRTEQGDSAMYLCASSGTNSLTGELFFGEGSRLTVL.

This chain joins TRBV29-1 and TRBJ2-1; 12 bases are shared with TRBD1. The CDR3 covers 15 residues. Germline V gene lookup returns CDR1 SQVTM and CDR2 ANQGSEA. Trimming removed 0 bases from V and 8 bases from J; junction bases left unmatched: 5. CDR3 in amino acids: CSVEDRGTGGDEQFF. The DNA of the CDR3 is TGCAGCGTTGAAGACCGCGGGACAGGGGGCGATGAGCAGTTCTTC.

The chain joins TRBV7-2 to TRBJ1-1, with D tentatively TRBD1 (5 bases). The germline V and J ends were trimmed by 0 bases and 3 bases, with 8 bases remaining between them. There are 14 residues in the CDR3. The germline V gene encodes CDR1 SGHTA and CDR2 FQGNSA. CDR3 amino acids: CASSLARGDTEAFF. As DNA, the CDR3 is TGTGCCAGCAGCTTAGCGCGGGGGGACACTGAAGCTTTCTTT. The whole variable domain, filled in from reference TRBV7-2 and TRBJ1-1, reads GAGVSQSPSNKVTEKGKDVELRCDPISGHTALYWYRQSLGQGLEFLIYFQGNSAPDKSGLPSDRFSAERTGGSVSTLTIQRTQQEDSAVYLCASSLARGDTEAFFGQGTRLTVV.

The gene calls are TRBV7-9 and TRBJ2-2; 8 nucleotides align to TRBD1. The CDR3 is 15 amino acids. V was clipped by 5 bases and J by 6 bases; unmatched bases: 8. Germline V CDR1 and CDR2: SEHNR, FQNEAQ (reference sequence). CDR3 region: CASSQQGERSGELFF. CDR3 coding DNA: TGTGCCAGCAGCCAACAGGGGGAGAGATCCGGGGAGCTGTTTTTT.

J is TRBJ2-2 and V is TRBV4-1, with 8 bases that match TRBD1. Germline CDR1 MGHRA, CDR2 YSYEKL. Trimming at V came to 2 bases and at J to 0 bases, leaving 5 bases not matched to a gene. The CDR3 is made up of 17 amino acids. The CDR3 sequence: CASSQLNRGTNTGELFF. CDR3 coding DNA: TGCGCCAGCAGCCAATTAAACAGGGGGACGAACACCGGGGAGCTGTTTTTT.

The rearrangement uses TRBV6-1 and TRBJ1-6, with D possibly matching TRBD1 (5 bases). The CDR3 length is 12 residues. The V end lost 4 bases, the J end lost 10 bases, and 8 bases lay between the germline ends. Germline V gene sequence: CDR1 MNHNS, CDR2 SASEGT. The CDR3 region is CASSAGGSPLHF. CDR3 coding DNA: TGTGCCAGCAGTGCCGGGGGATCACCCCTCCACTTT.

The sample holds one count of this clone. V and J are TRBV9 and TRBJ1-3; D is ambiguous. V lost 0 bases and J 6 bases, leaving 16 bases between the germline ends. The CDR3 spans 16 residues. The germline CDR1 and CDR2 sequences are SGDLS and YYNGEE. The CDR3 DNA follows: TGTGCCAGCAGCGTAGGGTCACAAGCTGGCTTAAACACCATATATTTT. It is translated as CASSVGSQAGLNTIYF.

The sample holds one count of this clone. V usage is TRBV6-6 and J usage is TRBJ2-7, with TRBD1 matching over 9 bases. The junction had 8 bases not matched to a gene; V was cut back by 5 bases and J by 3 bases. CDR3 length: 15 amino acids. The germline V gene has CDR1 MNHNY and CDR2 SVGAGI (reference sequence). The chain's CDR3 is CASSPADRGRYEQYF. The CDR3 bases are TGTGCCAGCAGTCCCGCGGACAGGGGCCGCTACGAGCAGTACTTC.

The genes are TRBV11-1 and TRBJ1-2; tentatively, D is TRBD1 (6 bases). The CDR3 contains 15 residues. The V gene's germline CDR1 is SGHAT and CDR2 FQDESV (reference sequence). With 5 bases removed from V and 4 bases from J, the gap between germline ends came to 17 bases. The CDR3 nucleotides read TGTGCCAGCAGCCCTGACGACAGGTCGCGCTATGGCTACACCTTC. Translation: CASSPDDRSRYGYTF.

The CDR3 reads CASSSGFEQYF. DNA of the CDR3: TGTGCCAGCAGTTCAGGGTTCGAGCAGTACTTC. The rearrangement joins TRBV6-6 to TRBJ2-7; D possibly corresponds to TRBD1 (5 bases). The CDR3 has 11 residues. V shed 4 bases and J shed 6 bases, with 7 bases lying between them. Per germline, CDR1 MNHNY and CDR2 SVGAGI (reference sequence).

The CDR3 sequence is CASSLVPVYNEQFF. CDR3 in DNA: TGTGCCAGCAGCTTAGTCCCCGTCTACAATGAGCAGTTCTTC. The chain uses TRBV7-2 and TRBJ2-1, with unresolved D. V lost 1 base to trimming and J lost 3 bases, with 7 bases between them. The CDR3 runs 14 residues. Germline V gene sequence: CDR1 SGHTA, CDR2 FQGNSA.

This chain joins TRBV5-1 and TRBJ1-1; 9 bases map to TRBD1. The CDR3 is 15 residues long. V lost 3 bases and J lost 5; bases outside the gene matches: 8. The germline V gene encodes CDR1 SGHRS and CDR2 YFSETQ. The CDR3 region has the DNA TGCGCCAGCAGCTCCGTCCCGGGACAGGGAACTGAAGCTTTCTTT. Translating it yields CASSSVPGQGTEAFF.

This chain links TRBV6-5 with TRBJ1-5, with 9 bases aligning to TRBD1. After removal of 6 bases from V and 6 bases from J, the junction contained 3 bases not matched to a gene. Germline V CDR1 and CDR2: MNHEY, SVGAGI. The CDR3 totals 13 residues. CDR3 sequence reads: CASRGQGSQPQHF. In DNA, the CDR3 is TGTGCCAGCAGGGGACAGGGCAGTCAGCCCCAGCATTTT.

The chain joins TRBV27 to TRBJ2-7, with 9 bases aligning to TRBD2. The CDR3 has 15 residues. CDR1 is MNHEY, CDR2 SMNVEV, per germline (reference sequence). The V segment lost 6 bases and the J segment 2 bases; nucleotides outside the gene matches: 8. This chain's CDR3 is CASSYSSGTTYEQYF. In nucleotides, the CDR3 is TGTGCCAGCAGCTACTCTAGCGGGACAACCTACGAGCAGTACTTC.

The chain is built from TRBV30 and TRBJ1-2; D is undetermined. The CDR3 extends over 11 amino acids. The germline V gene encodes CDR1 GTSNPN and CDR2 SVGIG (reference sequence). With 0 bases removed from V and 7 bases from J, the gap between germline ends came to 6 bases. CDR3 in DNA: TGTGCCTGGAGTGTATCCGTTGGCTACACCTTC. This translates into CAWSVSVGYTF.

The chain couples TRBV2 to TRBJ2-1; the D is unclear. There are 12 residues in the CDR3. Germline V lookup: CDR1 SNHLY, CDR2 FYNNEI. Trimming left V 10 bases short and J 3 bases short, with 10 bases between. CDR3 in amino acids: CATSDGYNEQFF. DNA of the CDR3: TGTGCCACCTCGGACGGCTACAATGAGCAGTTCTTC.